The sample holds one count of the clone carrying this TCR beta chain. At the DNA level, this CDR3 is encoded by other sequences in the same sample as well. This sample was included in a study of control samples from healthy donors and cancer patients. This CDR3 contains 13 residues. Trimming left V 3 bases short and J 1 base short, with 6 bases between. The germline gives CDR1 SNHLY, CDR2 FYNNEI. Data came from immunoSEQ multiplex PCR; TCRdb stores just in-frame clones and leaves some out. The profile shows fewer than 150,000 clones, more than 85% of them singletons. The V call is TRBV2, the J call TRBJ1-1, with D unclear. Input material: blood. This receptor was obtained from a man between 18 and 35 years old in good health. CDR3: CASSELGNTEAFF. In DNA form, the CDR3 reads TGTGCCAGCAGTGAGTTAGGGAACACTGAAGCTTTCTTT.